Following are 4 T cell receptor beta chains from one sample sequenced in a study of blood T cells in healthy people across ages (dated by TCRdb to 2014 to 2015). Libraries came from 5' RACE. The reads were generated on an Illumina HiSeq 2500. A second 7 to 11 cycle PCR used a sample-barcoded 5' primer and a J-beta primer mix. TCRdb cleaned the public reads at Q25 with fastp, built clones with MiXCR and kept in-frame beta chains. When rows share a CDR3 protein, they turn into one entry using the most common DNA and genes. This sample has some 880,000 distinct CDR3 sequences in its table, and 35% to 40% of those were observed once. Of the sample, under 15% is held by the ten largest clones. Source material: blood. These receptors all come from a man between 18 and 29 years old in good health.

This sequence joins TRBV5-1 and TRBJ2-5; weak D call: TRBD2 (5 bases). This CDR3 comprises 16 residues. Per the germline V gene, CDR1 is SGHRS and CDR2 is YFSETQ. V was pared by 2 bases and J by 11 bases, with 25 bases between. CDR3 sequence reads: CASSFSPRSAGNEQYF. As DNA, the CDR3 is TGCGCCAGCAGCTTCAGTCCCCGCTCGGCGGGCAATGAGCAGTACTTC. Drawing the rest from reference TRBV5-1 and TRBJ2-5, the complete variable domain is KAGVTQTPRYLIKTRGQQVTLSCSPISGHRSVSWYQQTPGQGLQFLFEYFSETQRNKGNFPGRFSGRQFSNSRSEMNVSTLELGDSALYLCASSFSPRSAGNEQYFGPGTRLLVL.

This clonotype was seen repeatedly, ten times or more. The DNA for the CDR3 is TGCAGTGCCAACCCCACGGTCGAGCAGTTCTTC. It is translated as CSANPTVEQFF. The chain links TRBV20-1 to TRBJ2-1; D uncertain. Trimming took 6 bases from V and 10 from J, leaving 13 bases between them. The germline gives CDR1 DFQATT, CDR2 SNEGSKA (reference sequence). The CDR3 contains 11 residues.

The rearrangement uses TRBV12-3 or TRBV12-4 and TRBJ2-2; the match to TRBD1 covers 11 bases. The CDR3 spans 16 residues. Trimming at V came to 4 bases and at J to 2 bases, leaving 3 bases not matched to a gene. The CDR3 sequence: CASSYGTGGNTGELFF. DNA for the CDR3: TGTGCCAGCAGTTACGGGACAGGGGGTAACACCGGGGAGCTGTTTTTT.

Details on this clonotype: A much larger clone lies one base from this, so it may be a read error. The chain carries TRBV14 and TRBJ2-1; D gene unclear. Per the germline V gene, CDR1 is SGHDN and CDR2 is FVKESK. The CDR3 length is 15 residues. Between the trimmed V and J ends, which lost 2 bases and 2 bases, there was a span of 10 bases. The DNA for the CDR3 is TGTGCCAGCAGCCAAACCAAAACTCCCTACAATGAGCAGTTCTTC. It is translated as CASSQTKTPYNEQFF.